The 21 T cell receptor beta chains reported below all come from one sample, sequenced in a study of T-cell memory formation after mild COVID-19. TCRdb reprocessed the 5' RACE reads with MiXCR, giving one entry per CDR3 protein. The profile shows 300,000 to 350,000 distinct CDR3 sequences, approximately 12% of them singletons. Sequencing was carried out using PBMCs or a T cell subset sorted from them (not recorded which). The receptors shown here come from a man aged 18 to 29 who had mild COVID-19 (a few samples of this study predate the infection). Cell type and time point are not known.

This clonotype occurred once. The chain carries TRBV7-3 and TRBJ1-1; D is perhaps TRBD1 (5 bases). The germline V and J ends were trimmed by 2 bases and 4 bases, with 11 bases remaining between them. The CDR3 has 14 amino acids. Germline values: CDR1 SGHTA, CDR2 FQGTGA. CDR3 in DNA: TGTGCCAGCAGCTTATCGGGACCGACCACTGAAGCTTTCTTT. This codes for CASSLSGPTTEAFF. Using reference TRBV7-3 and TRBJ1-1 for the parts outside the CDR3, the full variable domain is GAGVSQTPSNKVTEKGKYVELRCDPISGHTALYWYRQSLGQGPEFLIYFQGTGAADDSGLPNDRFFAVRPEGSVSTLKIQRTERGDSAVYLCASSLSGPTTEAFFGQGTRLTVV.

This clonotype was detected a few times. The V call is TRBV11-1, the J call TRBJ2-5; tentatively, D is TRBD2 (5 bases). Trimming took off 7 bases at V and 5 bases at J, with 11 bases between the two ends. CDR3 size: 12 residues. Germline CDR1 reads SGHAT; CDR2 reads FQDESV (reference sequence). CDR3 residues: CASTGMEETQYF. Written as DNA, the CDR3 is TGTGCCAGCACGGGGATGGAGGAGACCCAGTACTTC.

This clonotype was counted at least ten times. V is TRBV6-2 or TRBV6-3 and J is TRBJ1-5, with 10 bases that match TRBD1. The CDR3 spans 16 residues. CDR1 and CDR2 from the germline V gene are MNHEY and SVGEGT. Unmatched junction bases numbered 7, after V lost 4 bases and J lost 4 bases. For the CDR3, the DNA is TGTGCCAGCAGTTCCCTGGACAGGGGGGATAATCAGCCCCAGCATTTT. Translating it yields CASSSLDRGDNQPQHF.

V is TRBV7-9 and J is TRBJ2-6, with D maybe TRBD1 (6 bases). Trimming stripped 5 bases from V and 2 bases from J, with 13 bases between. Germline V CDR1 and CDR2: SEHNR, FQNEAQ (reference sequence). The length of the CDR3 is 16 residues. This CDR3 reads CASSISPGAGANVLTF. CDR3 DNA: TGTGCCAGCAGCATTTCCCCAGGGGCTGGGGCCAACGTCCTGACTTTC.

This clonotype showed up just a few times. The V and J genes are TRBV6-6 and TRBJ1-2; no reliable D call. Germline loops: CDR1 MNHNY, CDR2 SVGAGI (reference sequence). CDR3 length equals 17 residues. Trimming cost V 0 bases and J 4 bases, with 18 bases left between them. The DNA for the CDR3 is TGTGCCAGCAGTTACTCGACCCGCCGAATCGATCGCTATGGCTACACCTTC. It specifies CASSYSTRRIDRYGYTF.

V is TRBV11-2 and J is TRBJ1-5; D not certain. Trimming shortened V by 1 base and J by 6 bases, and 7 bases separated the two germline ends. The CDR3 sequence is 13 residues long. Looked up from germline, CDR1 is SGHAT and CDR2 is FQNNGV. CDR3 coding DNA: TGTGCCAGCAGCTTAGGGGAATTTCAGCCCCAGCATTTT. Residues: CASSLGEFQPQHF.

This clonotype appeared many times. The CDR3 region is CATSDFVTDTQYF. In DNA, the CDR3 is TGTGCCACCAGTGATTTCGTCACAGATACGCAGTATTTT. The rearrangement uses TRBV24-1 and TRBJ2-3; D not resolved. V was cut by 1 base and J by 2 bases, with 3 bases left in between. The length of the CDR3 is 13 residues. Germline V lookup: CDR1 KGHDR, CDR2 SFDVKD.

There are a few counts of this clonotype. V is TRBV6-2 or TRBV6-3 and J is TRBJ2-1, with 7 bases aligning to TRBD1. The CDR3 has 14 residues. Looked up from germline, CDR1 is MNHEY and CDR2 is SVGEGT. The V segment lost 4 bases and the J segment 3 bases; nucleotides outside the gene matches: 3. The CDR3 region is CASSSGTVYNEQFF. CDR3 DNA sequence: TGTGCCAGCAGTTCTGGGACAGTCTACAATGAGCAGTTCTTC.

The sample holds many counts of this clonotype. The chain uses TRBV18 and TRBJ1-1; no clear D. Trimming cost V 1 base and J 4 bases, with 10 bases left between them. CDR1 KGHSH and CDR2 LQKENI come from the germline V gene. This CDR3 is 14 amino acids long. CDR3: CASSPLSDLTEAFF. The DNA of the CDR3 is TGTGCCAGCTCACCACTTTCGGACCTCACTGAAGCTTTCTTT.

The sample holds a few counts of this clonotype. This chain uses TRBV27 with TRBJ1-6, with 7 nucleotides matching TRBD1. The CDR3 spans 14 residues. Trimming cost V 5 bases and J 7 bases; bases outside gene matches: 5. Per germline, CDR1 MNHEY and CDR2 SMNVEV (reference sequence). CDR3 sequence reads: CASSPGTVNSPLHF. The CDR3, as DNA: TGTGCCAGCAGTCCCGGGACAGTGAATTCACCCCTCCACTTT.

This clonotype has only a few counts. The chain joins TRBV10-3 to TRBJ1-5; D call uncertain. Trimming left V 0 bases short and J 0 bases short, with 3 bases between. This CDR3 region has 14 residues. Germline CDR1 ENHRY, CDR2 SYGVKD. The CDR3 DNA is TGTGCCATCAGTGAGTCCCGTAGCAATCAGCCCCAGCATTTT. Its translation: CAISESRSNQPQHF.

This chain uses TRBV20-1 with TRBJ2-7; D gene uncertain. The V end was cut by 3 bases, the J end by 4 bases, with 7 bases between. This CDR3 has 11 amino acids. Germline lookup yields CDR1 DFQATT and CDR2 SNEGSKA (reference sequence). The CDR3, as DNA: TGCAGTGCTAGTAAGCAGTACGAGCAGTACGTC. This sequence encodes CSASKQYEQYV.

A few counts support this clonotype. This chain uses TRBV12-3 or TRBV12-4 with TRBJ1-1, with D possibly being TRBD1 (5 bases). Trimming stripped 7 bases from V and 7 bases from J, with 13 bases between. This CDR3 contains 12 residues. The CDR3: CASTQGGFEAFF. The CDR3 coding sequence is TGTGCCAGCACCCAGGGAGGCTTTGAAGCTTTCTTT.

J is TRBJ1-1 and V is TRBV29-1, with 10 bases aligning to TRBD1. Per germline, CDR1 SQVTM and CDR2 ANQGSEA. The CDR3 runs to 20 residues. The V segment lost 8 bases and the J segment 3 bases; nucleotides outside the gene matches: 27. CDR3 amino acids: CSHSDRGALLIRLPDTEAFF. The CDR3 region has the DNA TGCAGCCACTCGGACAGGGGGGCGCTTTTAATTCGGTTGCCGGACACTGAAGCTTTCTTT.

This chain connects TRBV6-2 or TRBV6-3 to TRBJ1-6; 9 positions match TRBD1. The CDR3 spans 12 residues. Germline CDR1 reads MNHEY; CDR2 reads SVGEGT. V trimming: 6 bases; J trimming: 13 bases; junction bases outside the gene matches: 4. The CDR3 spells CASRWDREPLHF. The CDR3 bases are TGTGCCAGCAGATGGGACAGGGAGCCCCTCCACTTT.

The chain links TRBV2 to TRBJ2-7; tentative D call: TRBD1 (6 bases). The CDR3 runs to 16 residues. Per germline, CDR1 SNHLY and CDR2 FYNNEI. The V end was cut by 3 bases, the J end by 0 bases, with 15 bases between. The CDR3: CASSDAWDISSYEQYF. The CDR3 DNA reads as TGTGCCAGCAGTGATGCGTGGGACATAAGCTCCTACGAGCAGTACTTC.

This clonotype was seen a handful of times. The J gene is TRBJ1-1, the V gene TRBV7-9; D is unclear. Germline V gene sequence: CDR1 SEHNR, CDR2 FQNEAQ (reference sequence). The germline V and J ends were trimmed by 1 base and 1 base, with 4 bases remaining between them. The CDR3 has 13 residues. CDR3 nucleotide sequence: TGTGCCAGCAGCTTAGTCACGAACACTGAAGCTTTCTTT. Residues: CASSLVTNTEAFF.

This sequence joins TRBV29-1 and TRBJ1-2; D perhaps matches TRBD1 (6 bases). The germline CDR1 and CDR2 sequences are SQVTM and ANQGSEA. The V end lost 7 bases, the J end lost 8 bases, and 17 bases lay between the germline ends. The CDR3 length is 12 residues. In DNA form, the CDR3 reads TGCAGCGCCAGGACAGCCTCCTCCGGCTACACCTTC. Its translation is CSARTASSGYTF.

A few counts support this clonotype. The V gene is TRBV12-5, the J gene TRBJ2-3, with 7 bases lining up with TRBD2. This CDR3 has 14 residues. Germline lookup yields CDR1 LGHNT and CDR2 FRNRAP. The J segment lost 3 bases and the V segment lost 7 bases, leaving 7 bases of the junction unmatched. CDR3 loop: CASDSGAETDTQYF. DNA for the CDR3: TGTGCTAGTGACAGCGGGGCGGAGACAGATACGCAGTATTTT.

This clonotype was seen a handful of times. CDR3 DNA: TGTGCCAGCAGCATAGCGGGGAAGGATACGCAGTATTTT. This encodes CASSIAGKDTQYF. This chain links TRBV12-3 or TRBV12-4 with TRBJ2-3, with 8 bases aligning to TRBD2. The V segment lost 6 bases and the J segment 6 bases; nucleotides outside the gene matches: 5. This CDR3 is built from 13 residues.

The CDR3 DNA reads TGCAGTGCCGGACAGGGGGAAAGGGAGACCCAGTACTTC. Amino acids: CSAGQGERETQYF. The rearrangement joins TRBV20-1 to TRBJ2-5; TRBD1 matches at 10 bases. Germline V gene sequence: CDR1 DFQATT, CDR2 SNEGSKA (reference sequence). This CDR3 spans 13 amino acids. Trimming took 6 bases from V and 5 from J; bases not matched to a gene: 6.